These 20 T cell receptor beta chains came from one sample sequenced in a study of human T cells and chemical hapten exposure (dated by TCRdb to the early 2020s). The time point tag for this specimen amounts to: patch test 1, 2 weeks after DPC sensitization. The treatment or condition label of this sample denotes: therapeutic diphenylcyclopropenone sensitization with weekly scalp DPC. Preparation of the library involved RACE. Reads for this sample came from a NextSeq 500. TCRdb reran the public reads through fastp at Q25 and MiXCR, keeping productive beta chains. Rows are unified per CDR3 protein, each entry keeping the most common DNA and genes. The sample contains around 120,000 distinct CDR3 sequences, roughly an eighth of them found a single time. Of the sample, about 0.9% is held by the ten largest clones. This specimen was whole blood, taken in connection with sensitization to the hapten diphenylcyclopropenone (DPC). Receptor source: a man younger than 30 with alopecia areata. Some clones in this sample may be carry-over from other donors' samples.

The rearrangement uses TRBV6-2 or TRBV6-3 and TRBJ2-7; D not certain. The V gene's germline CDR1 is MNHEY and CDR2 SVGEGT. V lost 5 bases and J lost 3, with 8 bases in between. CDR3 length: 12 residues. The CDR3: CASSGKDYEQYV. Written as DNA, the CDR3 is TGTGCCAGCAGTGGAAAGGACTACGAGCAGTACGTC.

This clonotype was recorded a few times. V usage is TRBV25-1 and J usage is TRBJ1-1, with D tentatively TRBD1 (6 bases). CDR3 length: 11 residues. Trimming removed 10 bases from V and 5 bases from J, with 11 bases in between. Germline V gene data show CDR1 as MGHDK and CDR2 as SYGVNS. The CDR3 reads CAITQGTEAFF. The CDR3 nucleotides read TGTGCCATCACACAGGGAACTGAAGCTTTCTTT.

The chain employs TRBV20-1 and TRBJ2-5; a possible D gene is TRBD2 (7 bases). Germline V gene lookup returns CDR1 DFQATT and CDR2 SNEGSKA (reference sequence). Trimming took 7 bases from V and 3 from J, leaving 15 bases between them. The CDR3 loop spans 13 amino acids. CDR3 sequence reads: CSVRPGGKETQYF. CDR3 coding DNA: TGCAGTGTTCGACCGGGGGGCAAAGAGACCCAGTACTTC.

This clonotype came up a few times. The rearrangement joins TRBV28 to TRBJ2-7; 10 bases align to TRBD2. V trimming: 5 bases; J trimming: 3 bases; junction bases outside the gene matches: 10. CDR1 and CDR2 (germline): MDHEN, SYDVKM. The CDR3 runs to 16 residues. For the CDR3, the DNA is TGTGCCAGCAGTCTCCTGACTAGCGGGTTTGACTACGAGCAGTACTTC. Protein: CASSLLTSGFDYEQYF.

This clonotype was observed many times. The rearrangement uses TRBV5-1 and TRBJ2-3; 9 bases line up with TRBD1. The CDR3 runs to 13 residues. CDR1 is SGHRS and CDR2 is YFSETQ in the germline V gene. V was pared by 4 bases and J by 4 bases, with 1 base of the junction left unmatched. The CDR3 spells CASSGTGSDTQYF. CDR3 nucleotides: TGCGCCAGCAGCGGGACAGGGTCAGATACGCAGTATTTT.

This clonotype was detected many times. The gene calls are TRBV7-9 and TRBJ2-5; D remains unclear. This CDR3 contains 14 residues. Trimming cost V 3 bases and J 2 bases, with 10 bases left between them. The germline CDR1 and CDR2 sequences are SEHNR and FQNEAQ (reference sequence). CDR3 nucleotides: TGTGCCAGCAGCTTTCCGATACCGCAAGAGACCCAGTACTTC. This sequence encodes CASSFPIPQETQYF.

This clonotype was picked up a small number of times. V gene TRBV29-1 combines with J gene TRBJ2-1; weak D call: TRBD2 (6 bases). This CDR3 is built from 14 residues. The ends were cut back, 1 base at V and 4 bases at J, with 11 bases in the middle. The germline V gene has CDR1 SQVTM and CDR2 ANQGSEA. The CDR3 is CSVEGKGTYNEQFF. The DNA of the CDR3 is TGCAGCGTTGAAGGGAAAGGGACTTACAATGAGCAGTTCTTC.

Many counts were recorded for this clonotype. V and J are TRBV5-1 and TRBJ2-7; D unclear. The CDR3 contains 15 residues. The germline V gene encodes CDR1 SGHRS and CDR2 YFSETQ. V lost 4 bases, J lost 2 bases, and 16 bases lay in between. In DNA, the CDR3 is TGCGCCAGCAGCCCGCTTATGGCTATCGCCTACGAGCAGTACTTC. Protein product: CASSPLMAIAYEQYF.

This clonotype was picked up a small number of times. The genes are TRBV20-1 and TRBJ2-5; D is undetermined. V shed 6 bases and J shed 0 bases, with 11 bases lying between them. CDR3 length: 13 residues. Germline assignment: CDR1 DFQATT and CDR2 SNEGSKA (reference sequence). DNA for the CDR3: TGCAGTGCCGGGCTACCGTACCAAGAGACCCAGTACTTC. Translation gives CSAGLPYQETQYF.

There are a few counts of this clonotype. The rearrangement links TRBV11-3 to TRBJ2-2, with TRBD2 matching over 8 bases. The CDR3 sequence is 17 residues long. V dropped 4 bases and J dropped 2; count of bases not matched to a gene: 9. Germline CDR1 and CDR2: SGHNT and YENEEA. CDR3 protein: CASSSYISGANTGELFF. The CDR3 DNA is TGTGCCAGCAGCTCATACATTAGCGGGGCTAACACCGGGGAGCTGTTTTTT.

The J gene is TRBJ2-2, the V gene TRBV7-3; tentatively, D is TRBD1 (5 bases). There are 14 residues in the CDR3. Between the trimmed V and J ends, which lost 5 bases and 4 bases, there was a span of 11 bases. Germline V gene sequence: CDR1 SGHTA, CDR2 FQGTGA. This chain's CDR3 is CASSEIRATGELFF. The CDR3 DNA reads TGTGCCAGCAGCGAAATCAGGGCCACCGGGGAGCTGTTTTTT.

This clonotype was counted at least ten times. The rearrangement joins TRBV6-2 or TRBV6-3 to TRBJ2-6, with D uncertain. In germline, CDR1 is MNHEY, CDR2 SVGEGT. This CDR3 contains 18 residues. V lost 0 bases and J lost 2, with 14 bases in between. The CDR3 bases are TGTGCCAGCAGTTACTCTGGAATAAGCGAACCTGGGGCCAACGTCCTGACTTTC. Its translation: CASSYSGISEPGANVLTF.

The V call is TRBV11-2, the J call TRBJ2-3; D gene uncertain. V was cut by 7 bases and J by 2 bases, with 13 bases left in between. The germline CDR1 and CDR2 sequences are SGHAT and FQNNGV. The CDR3 totals 14 residues. CDR3 sequence (DNA): TGTGCCAGCACCCCCACCCTAATCACAGATACGCAGTATTTT. This translates into CASTPTLITDTQYF.

A few counts support this clonotype. The chain recombines TRBV2 with TRBJ1-3, with TRBD1 matching over 8 bases. Germline V gene data show CDR1 as SNHLY and CDR2 as FYNNEI. The ends lost 3 bases at V and 0 bases at J; junction bases unmatched: 1. This CDR3 contains 15 residues. The CDR3 region is CASSEGQVSGNTIYF. The DNA for the CDR3 is TGTGCCAGCAGTGAGGGACAGGTCTCTGGAAACACCATATATTTT.

The rearrangement uses TRBV4-1 and TRBJ2-5; D possibly corresponds to TRBD2 (6 bases). CDR1 MGHRA and CDR2 YSYEKL come from the germline V gene. V gave up 3 bases and J gave up 4 bases, with 15 bases separating them. The CDR3 covers 15 residues. DNA for the CDR3: TGCGCCAGCAGCCAGACCCCAGGGAGGCGAGAGACCCAGTACTTC. Translation: CASSQTPGRRETQYF.

The V and J genes are TRBV19 and TRBJ2-5, with unresolved D. This CDR3 region has 15 residues. With 5 bases removed from V and 0 bases from J, the gap between germline ends came to 13 bases. Germline V CDR1 and CDR2: LNHDA, SQIVND (reference sequence). CDR3: CASSPWTADQETQYF. For the CDR3, the DNA is TGTGCCAGTAGTCCCTGGACGGCCGACCAAGAGACCCAGTACTTC. Full variable domain (rest looked up from reference TRBV19 and TRBJ2-5): DGGITQSPKYLFRKEGQNVTLSCEQNLNHDAMYWYRQDPGQGLRLIYYSQIVNDFQKGDIAEGYSVSREKKESFPLTVTSAQKNPTAFYLCASSPWTADQETQYFGPGTRLLVL.

This chain connects TRBV10-3 to TRBJ2-1, with 7 bases identical to TRBD2. CDR1 is ENHRY, CDR2 SYGVKD, per germline. V lost 3 bases to trimming and J lost 5 bases; unmatched junction nucleotides: 7. The CDR3 has 15 residues. The CDR3 DNA sequence: TGTGCCATCAGTGAATTCGGGGGGTCGGACAATGAGCAGTTCTTC. It codes for CAISEFGGSDNEQFF.

In this sample, this clonotype turned up many times. The rearrangement joins TRBV6-2 or TRBV6-3 to TRBJ2-7; TRBD2 might be the D (5 bases). With 10 bases removed from V and 1 base from J, the gap between germline ends came to 17 bases. This CDR3 has 14 amino acids. CDR1 is MNHEY and CDR2 is SVGEGT in the germline V gene. CDR3 in DNA: TGTGCCACATCTTCTTGGGGAGAATCCTACGAGCAGTACGTC. Translating it yields CATSSWGESYEQYV.

This clonotype showed up just a few times. The CDR3 here is CASSPTTSSETQYF. The CDR3 region has the DNA TGTGCCAGCAGCCCTACGACTAGCTCGGAGACCCAGTACTTC. The chain employs TRBV7-2 and TRBJ2-5, with TRBD2 identical over 7 bases. The CDR3 consists of 14 residues. Trimming at V came to 5 bases and at J to 5 bases, leaving 8 bases not matched to a gene. Germline-derived CDR1 and CDR2 are SGHTA and FQGNSA.

The rearrangement links TRBV14 to TRBJ1-2, with D hard to call. CDR3 size: 13 residues. V was cut by 2 bases and J by 9 bases, with 13 bases left in between. Germline V gene data show CDR1 as SGHDN and CDR2 as FVKESK. This CDR3 is CASSQISSRSYTF. In DNA form, the CDR3 reads TGTGCCAGCAGCCAAATTAGTAGCAGGAGCTACACCTTC.